This T cell receptor beta chain is from a study of cytomegalovirus exposure and HLA in healthy donors. It was with 60 Vbeta and 13 Jbeta primers that the PCR ran. Here immunoSEQ multiplex PCR was the method, and the copy in TCRdb shows in-frame clones only, minus some. The sample has around 170,000 clones, approximately 88% seen once. Study-wide points: It was confirmed in vitro that three of the CMV-associated chains were specific for CMV antigens. An assumption of roughly uniform sequencing depth across donors underlay the presence/absence analyses.

This clone was found a few times. The antigen is not known. Those who donated were healthy bone marrow donors. The germline V and J ends were trimmed by 1 base and 2 bases, with 9 bases remaining between them. Looked up from germline, CDR1 is SGHDT and CDR2 is YYEEEE. This CDR3 has 14 amino acids. The rearrangement links TRBV5-6 to TRBJ1-1; D unresolved. This receptor was identified in a woman in her forties or fifties in good health and CMV-seropositive. The sequencing input was PBMCs. The CDR3 is CASSLLHLNTEAFF. CDR3 nucleotide sequence: TGTGCCAGCAGCTTGTTACATCTCAACACTGAAGCTTTCTTT.